This is a list of T cell receptor beta chains from one sample in a study of beta chain features in type 1 diabetes. Repertoires were generated with immunoSEQ multiplex PCR, while TCRdb's copy carries only in-frame clones and drops some. The table records 130,000 or so clones, about 10% of them present only once. The sequenced sample was central memory CD4+ T cells from blood. These receptor sequences come from a man younger than 35 in good health. CDR3s include the opening cysteine and the closing phenylalanine or tryptophan.

CDR3 length: 16; V gene: TRBV9; J gene: TRBJ1-3; CDR3 protein: CASSPGQRLSGNTIYF
CDR3 length: 13; V gene: TRBV6-5; J gene: TRBJ2-7; CDR3 protein: CASNSGTKGEQYF
CDR3 length: 12; V gene: TRBV29-1; J gene: TRBJ2-7; CDR3 protein: CSVGGQGREQYF
CDR3 length: 16; V gene: TRBV7-2; J gene: TRBJ2-2; CDR3 protein: CASSKFLAVKTLELFF
CDR3 length: 17; V gene: TRBV23-1; J gene: TRBJ1-2; CDR3 protein: CASSRSSGTGGDYGYTF
CDR3 length: 13; V gene: TRBV9; J gene: TRBJ1-1; CDR3 protein: CASSVAMNTEAFF
CDR3 length: 17; V gene: TRBV9; J gene: TRBJ1-2; CDR3 protein: CASSVSGTGGAVGGYTF
CDR3 length: 16; V gene: TRBV30; J gene: TRBJ1-3; CDR3 protein: CAWSGWEGISGNTIYF
CDR3 length: 15; V gene: TRBV6-5; J gene: TRBJ2-6; CDR3 protein: CASRPGMPGANVLTF
CDR3 length: 12; V gene: TRBV9; J gene: TRBJ2-2; CDR3 protein: CASSASTGELFF
CDR3 length: 16; V gene: TRBV11-2; J gene: TRBJ1-6; CDR3 protein: CASSLAPQGTGSPLHF
CDR3 length: 13; V gene: TRBV27; J gene: TRBJ1-1; CDR3 protein: CASSLAGNTEAFF
CDR3 length: 15; V gene: TRBV5-4; J gene: TRBJ2-5; CDR3 protein: CASSLSGALQETQYF
CDR3 length: 16; V gene: TRBV28; J gene: TRBJ1-6; CDR3 protein: CASSHGTGIYNSPLHF
CDR3 length: 14; V gene: TRBV7-8; J gene: TRBJ1-2; CDR3 protein: CASSLVDRGGGYTF
CDR3 length: 15; V gene: TRBV7-2; J gene: TRBJ1-1; CDR3 protein: CASSSVGGEVPEAFF
CDR3 length: 13; V gene: TRBV30; J gene: TRBJ2-5; CDR3 protein: CAWSIQGGETQYF
CDR3 length: 11; V gene: TRBV5-1; J gene: .; CDR3 protein: CASRQGGEQYF
CDR3 length: 14; V gene: TRBV7-8; J gene: TRBJ2-1; CDR3 protein: CASSSAGTYNEQFF
CDR3 length: 18; V gene: TRBV28; J gene: TRBJ1-5; CDR3 protein: CASRTPGQFQLGNQPQHF
CDR3 length: 15; V gene: TRBV2; J gene: TRBJ1-1; CDR3 protein: CASKTDRGLVTEAFF
CDR3 length: 15; V gene: TRBV28; J gene: TRBJ2-3; CDR3 protein: CASSWGDRGADTQYF
CDR3 length: 15; V gene: TRBV18; J gene: TRBJ2-7; CDR3 protein: CASSPREQGSREQYF
CDR3 length: 13; V gene: TRBV2; J gene: TRBJ2-4; CDR3 protein: CASSGVGVNIQYF
CDR3 length: 13; V gene: TRBV4-3; J gene: TRBJ2-5; CDR3 protein: CASSQGRGETQYF
CDR3 length: 16; V gene: TRBV4-1; J gene: TRBJ1-5; CDR3 protein: CASSQVGSRDNQPQHF
CDR3 length: 12; V gene: TRBV10-3; J gene: TRBJ1-2; CDR3 protein: CAISGTGDGYTF
CDR3 length: 15; V gene: TRBV14; J gene: TRBJ1-6; CDR3 protein: CASSPTGGAESPLHF
CDR3 length: 17; V gene: TRBV10-3; J gene: TRBJ1-5; CDR3 protein: CATRGTGGTGGNQPQHF
CDR3 length: 17; V gene: TRBV5-1; J gene: TRBJ2-5; CDR3 protein: CASSLGLGTGAGETQYF
CDR3 length: 17; V gene: TRBV12-1; J gene: TRBJ2-5; CDR3 protein: CASSLWTSGAPQETQYF
CDR3 length: 16; V gene: TRBV4-1; J gene: TRBJ1-5; CDR3 protein: CASSQGSGLGNQPQHF
CDR3 length: 16; V gene: TRBV5-1; J gene: TRBJ2-3; CDR3 protein: CASSRNRVTSTDTQYF
CDR3 length: 15; V gene: TRBV6-6; J gene: TRBJ2-5; CDR3 protein: CASSVSGGQQETQYF
CDR3 length: 17; V gene: TRBV7-2; J gene: TRBJ2-7; CDR3 protein: CASRERGGGALTYEQYF
CDR3 length: 17; V gene: TRBV6-1; J gene: TRBJ2-3; CDR3 protein: CAISGGGASSSTDTQYF
CDR3 length: 14; V gene: TRBV2; J gene: TRBJ1-3; CDR3 protein: CASSVEGAGNTIYF
CDR3 length: 15; V gene: TRBV27; J gene: TRBJ1-5; CDR3 protein: CASSTIQGARQPQHF
CDR3 length: 14; V gene: TRBV18; J gene: TRBJ1-1; CDR3 protein: CASSPMGTGSEAFF
CDR3 length: 15; V gene: TRBV5-1; J gene: TRBJ2-7; CDR3 protein: CASRNTGTTPYEQYF
CDR3 length: 16; V gene: TRBV7-2; J gene: TRBJ2-3; CDR3 protein: CASSSPLGVGTDTQYF
CDR3 length: 16; V gene: TRBV5-6; J gene: TRBJ2-3; CDR3 protein: CASSLAMAGGTDTQYF
CDR3 length: 19; V gene: TRBV19; J gene: TRBJ2-3; CDR3 protein: CASSIGQVIGLDSTDTQYF
CDR3 length: 13; V gene: TRBV4-3; J gene: TRBJ2-3; CDR3 protein: CASSQSSADTQYF
CDR3 length: 16; V gene: TRBV28; J gene: TRBJ1-5; CDR3 protein: CASSRRDRYSGQPQHF
CDR3 length: 15; V gene: TRBV9; J gene: TRBJ2-3; CDR3 protein: CASSVGQGRLDTQYF
CDR3 length: 17; V gene: TRBV11-2; J gene: TRBJ2-3; CDR3 protein: CASSLVASGGSTDTQYF
CDR3 length: 15; V gene: TRBV10-3; J gene: TRBJ1-3; CDR3 protein: CATQGTESSGNTIYF
CDR3 length: 19; V gene: TRBV9; J gene: TRBJ2-3; CDR3 protein: CASSGGAGDPKKSTDTQYF
CDR3 length: 14; V gene: TRBV6-5; J gene: TRBJ1-2; CDR3 protein: CASSYRHRAEGYTF
CDR3 length: 14; V gene: TRBV18; J gene: TRBJ2-3; CDR3 protein: CASSPGQGADTQYF
CDR3 length: 13; V gene: TRBV5-4; J gene: TRBJ2-2; CDR3 protein: CVSSLDIHRELFF
CDR3 length: 15; V gene: TRBV7-2; J gene: TRBJ1-5; CDR3 protein: CASSTTGTGNQPQHF
CDR3 length: 15; V gene: TRBV5-1; J gene: TRBJ1-6; CDR3 protein: CASSWRAVNNSPLHF
CDR3 length: 14; V gene: TRBV29-1; J gene: TRBJ2-5; CDR3 protein: CSADAGVYQETQYF
CDR3 length: 13; V gene: TRBV27; J gene: TRBJ2-1; CDR3 protein: CASSLGRDNEQFF
CDR3 length: 15; V gene: TRBV11-2; J gene: TRBJ2-3; CDR3 protein: CASSDRTGGGDTQYF
CDR3 length: 15; V gene: TRBV19; J gene: TRBJ2-3; CDR3 protein: CASSIELAGHATQYF
CDR3 length: 13; V gene: TRBV30; J gene: TRBJ2-1; CDR3 protein: CAWGGGLPNEQFF
CDR3 length: 13; V gene: TRBV11-3; J gene: TRBJ1-2; CDR3 protein: CASSTNNGYGYTF